This T cell receptor (beta chain) comes out of a study of metastatic and nonmetastatic thyroid tumors. Study background: Comparative analysis of repertoires was undertaken across blood and tumor or nodule tissue obtained from malignant and benign thyroid patients. Study findings and constraints: Malignant thyroid tumors reportedly exceeded benign nodules significantly in TCR beta diversity, with the difference appearing in blood and tumor.

Ahead of thyroid surgery, no patient had received treatment of any kind. This clone was counted many times. Its antigen is not known. The V gene end was trimmed by 6 bases and the J gene end by 7 bases; junction bases not matched to a gene: 10. The CDR3 extends over 14 amino acids. The V gene's germline CDR1 is MNHNS and CDR2 SASEGT. TCRdb re-called the PCR reads through MiXCR. Seen here are some 18,000 clones, 20% to 25% observed once, and the top ten hold more than 9%. The TCR sequence derives from a male donor with papillary thyroid cancer or a benign thyroid nodule (not recorded which). Some clones in this sample may be carry-over from other donors' samples. The specimen sequenced was tumor tissue. V and J are TRBV6-1 and TRBJ2-5; the match to TRBD2 covers 8 bases. The CDR3 sequence is CASSQSSGTVTQYF. The CDR3 nucleotides read TGTGCCAGCAGCCAGAGTAGCGGGACTGTGACCCAGTACTTC.